The clone carrying this T cell receptor (beta chain) has a handful of counts. Its antigen remains unidentified. As every portion of the isolated RNA was reverse transcribed, the sequencing read expressed TCRB transcripts. Here immunoSEQ multiplex PCR was the method, and the copy in TCRdb shows in-frame clones only, minus some. The data show under 200,000 clones, about 9.3% seen once. This sample is drawn from a study of beta chain features in type 1 diabetes. General study results and limits: Moderate but significant shortening of TCRB CDR3s was recorded in all four CD4+ subsets from Type 1 diabetes patients.

Sorting with CD45RO/CCR7/CD25/CD127/CD95/CD27 yielded naive, central memory, regulatory and stem-like memory CD4+ cells. Germline V lookup: CDR1 SNHLY, CDR2 FYNNEI. The length of the CDR3 is 14 residues. V was pared by 1 base and J by 2 bases, with 8 bases between. The clonotype comes from a man aged 30-40 years with type 1 diabetes. Source material: central memory CD4+ T cells from blood. V and J are TRBV2 and TRBJ2-5, with D hard to call. CDR3 amino acids: CASSEGYRQETQYF. The CDR3 region has the DNA TGTGCCAGCAGTGAAGGGTATAGACAAGAGACCCAGTACTTC.